These 10 T cell receptor beta chains originate from one sample sequenced in a study of naive and memory T cell subsets. Study conclusions and caveats: Possibly reflecting memory cells re-expressing CD45RA, a few larger clonotypes occurred in naive repertoires, especially CD8.

The beta constant-region primer was an equimolar mix of two oligonucleotides covering TRBC1 and TRBC2. Nested alpha and beta constant-region primers with the SP2 primer drove four PCR rounds on ligated cDNA. One entry per CDR3 protein results from TCRdb running MiXCR on the UMI-ligation and nested PCR reads. The sample has over 110,000 distinct CDR3 sequences; under 25% are singletons. These TCRs are of unknown antigen specificity. Sequencing used naive CD8+ T cells from blood. Source of these receptors: a human donor in good health.

This clonotype has a handful of counts. V gene TRBV7-9 combines with J gene TRBJ2-1; 9 nucleotides align to TRBD1. J was trimmed by 5 bases and V by 5 bases; bases with no gene match: 4. Germline V gene data show CDR1 as SEHNR and CDR2 as FQNEAQ (reference sequence). CDR3 length: 14 amino acids. The CDR3 nucleotides are TGTGCCAGCAGCCCACGGACAGGGGACAATGAGCAGTTCTTC. It translates to CASSPRTGDNEQFF.

V usage is TRBV20-1 and J usage is TRBJ2-1; D might be TRBD2 (5 bases). The CDR3 extends over 14 amino acids. The V and J ends lost 3 bases and 7 bases respectively, with 16 bases between them. Looked up from germline, CDR1 is DFQATT and CDR2 is SNEGSKA (reference sequence). DNA of the CDR3: TGCAGTGCTAGCGGCCCCGGGGAGATTAATGAGCAGTTCTTC. This gives the protein CSASGPGEINEQFF.

The V gene is TRBV7-9, the J gene TRBJ2-2; 7 nucleotides line up with TRBD1. The J segment lost 4 bases and the V segment lost 4 bases, leaving 6 bases of the junction unmatched. CDR1 and CDR2 from the germline V gene are SEHNR and FQNEAQ (reference sequence). The CDR3 totals 15 residues. The chain's CDR3 is CASSSRDRLTGELFF. The CDR3 coding sequence is TGTGCCAGCAGCTCCAGGGACAGACTCACCGGGGAGCTGTTTTTT.

This clonotype has only a few counts. CDR3 bases: TGTGCCAGCAGTTACTCTAGCTTCCAAGAGACCCAGTACTTC. Translation gives CASSYSSFQETQYF. The rearrangement links TRBV6-6 to TRBJ2-5; D is ambiguous. V was clipped by 0 bases and J by 1 base, with 6 bases between them. CDR1 MNHNY and CDR2 SVGAGI come from the germline V gene (reference sequence). The CDR3 is made up of 14 amino acids.

The rearrangement uses TRBV5-6 and TRBJ1-1; D possibly corresponds to TRBD1 (5 bases). The CDR3 loop spans 14 amino acids. V gave up 2 bases and J gave up 1 base, with 9 bases separating them. Germline V gene data show CDR1 as SGHDT and CDR2 as YYEEEE. The CDR3 bases are TGTGCCAGCAGCTTTTGGGGGGGGAACACTGAAGCTTTCTTT. As protein: CASSFWGGNTEAFF.

V gene TRBV20-1 combines with J gene TRBJ1-3; a possible D gene is TRBD1 (5 bases). The germline V and J ends were trimmed by 4 bases and 2 bases, with 12 bases remaining between them. Germline V lookup: CDR1 DFQATT, CDR2 SNEGSKA (reference sequence). The CDR3 spans 14 residues. The CDR3 DNA is TGCAGTGCTACTCCCCAGGGCGCTGGAAACACCATATATTTT. This codes for CSATPQGAGNTIYF.

This clonotype was seen more than once but under ten times. The genes are TRBV10-3 and TRBJ1-1; 8 bases are a match to TRBD1. The CDR3 covers 15 residues. V lost 6 bases and J lost 3; bases outside the gene matches: 9. CDR1 is ENHRY, CDR2 SYGVKD, per germline. The CDR3 DNA is TGTGCCATCAGGGGCACCGGGACAGGCGACACTGAAGCTTTCTTT. Residues: CAIRGTGTGDTEAFF.

This chain links TRBV2 with TRBJ2-5; 7 positions agree with TRBD2. This CDR3 is 12 amino acids long. V shed 11 bases, J shed 5 bases, and the junction held 8 bases outside the gene matches. Germline V gives CDR1 SNHLY, CDR2 FYNNEI. The CDR3 nucleotides read TGTGCCGGGAGGGGCCTCCACGAGACCCAGTACTTC. It encodes CAGRGLHETQYF.

In its sample, this clonotype was seen many times. The chain uses TRBV28 and TRBJ2-7; D not certain. The V gene lost 5 bases and the J gene lost 4 bases, with 24 bases spanning the gap. CDR1 and CDR2 (germline): MDHEN, SYDVKM. The CDR3 length is 17 residues. CDR3 loop: CASSAQVPFNSVYEQYF. CDR3 DNA sequence: TGTGCCAGCAGTGCCCAGGTACCCTTTAATTCGGTGTACGAGCAGTACTTC.

V is TRBV28 and J is TRBJ2-1; TRBD2 agrees at 13 bases. Germline V gives CDR1 MDHEN, CDR2 SYDVKM. The CDR3 sequence is 15 residues long. V lost 3 bases, J lost 7 bases, and 3 bases stayed unmatched. In DNA, the CDR3 is TGTGCCAGCAGTTTCGGACTAGCGGGAGTTAATGAGCAGTTCTTC. Amino acids: CASSFGLAGVNEQFF. Looking up the rest from reference TRBV28 and TRBJ2-1 gives the full variable domain: DVKVTQSSRYLVKRTGEKVFLECVQDMDHENMFWYRQDPGLGLRLIYFSYDVKMKEKGDIPEGYSVSREKKERFSLILESASTNQTSMYLCASSFGLAGVNEQFFGPGTRLTVL.